This T cell receptor beta chain appears in the sequencing data of a study of vaccination and CD4 T cells after COVID-19. Study background: Each control was exposed to a CEFX pool, an HIV-1 Nef pool, or no peptide at all.

Cultured CD4+ T cell DNA underwent sequencing with the Oncomine TCR Beta short-read assay. Extraction of genomic DNA was performed on cultured CD4+ T cells. TCRdb independently ran MiXCR on the PCR reads; one entry per CDR3 protein. The sample consists of over 9,000 distinct CDR3 sequences, 34% of them appearing once. With respect to this clonotype: Its target is unknown.

The CDR3 is made up of 15 amino acids. Germline CDR1 and CDR2: SGHRS and YFSETQ. V shed 4 bases and J 8 bases; nucleotides not matched to a gene: 9. The treatment is: roughly nine-day PBMC culture with coronavirus spike peptide pools or control peptides (ViraFEST assay). Samples of CD4+ T cells were obtained from the unexposed donor before the COVID-19 pandemic (2011-2018). Fresh medium (containing IL-2) replaced half the medium on days 3 and 7. By negative selection, CD4+ T cells were isolated once culture had run for about 10 days. The gene calls are TRBV5-1 and TRBJ1-2; TRBD1 aligns across 12 bases. The sequenced sample consisted of CD4+ T cells from blood, cultured in vitro. This TCR was recovered from a human donor in good health. In nucleotides, the CDR3 is TGCGCCAGCAGCCCCACGGGACAGGGGGCATACGGCTACACCTTC. Its protein is CASSPTGQGAYGYTF.